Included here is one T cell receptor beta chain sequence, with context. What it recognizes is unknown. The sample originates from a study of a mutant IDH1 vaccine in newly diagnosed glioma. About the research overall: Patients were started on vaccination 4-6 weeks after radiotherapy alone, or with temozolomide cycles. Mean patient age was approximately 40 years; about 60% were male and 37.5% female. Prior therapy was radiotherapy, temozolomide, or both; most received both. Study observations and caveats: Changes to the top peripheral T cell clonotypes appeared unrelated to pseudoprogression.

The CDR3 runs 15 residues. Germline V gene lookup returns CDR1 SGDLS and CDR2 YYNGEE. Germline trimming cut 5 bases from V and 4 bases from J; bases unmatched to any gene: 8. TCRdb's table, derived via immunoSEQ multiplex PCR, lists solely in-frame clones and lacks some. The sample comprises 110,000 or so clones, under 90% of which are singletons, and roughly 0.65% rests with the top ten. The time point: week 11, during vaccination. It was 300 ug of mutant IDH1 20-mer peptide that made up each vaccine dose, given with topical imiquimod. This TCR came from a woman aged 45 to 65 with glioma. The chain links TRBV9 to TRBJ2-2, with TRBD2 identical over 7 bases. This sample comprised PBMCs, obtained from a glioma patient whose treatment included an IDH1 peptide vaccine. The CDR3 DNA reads TGTGCCAGCAGTTCGGCGGCTAGCGGCACCGGGGAGCTGTTTTTT. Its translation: CASSSAASGTGELFF. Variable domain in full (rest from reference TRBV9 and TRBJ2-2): DSGVTQTPKHLITATGQRVTLRCSPRSGDLSVYWYQQSLDQGLQFLIQYYNGEERAKGNILERFSAQQFPDLHSELNLSSLELGDSALYFCASSSAASGTGELFFGEGSRLTVL.